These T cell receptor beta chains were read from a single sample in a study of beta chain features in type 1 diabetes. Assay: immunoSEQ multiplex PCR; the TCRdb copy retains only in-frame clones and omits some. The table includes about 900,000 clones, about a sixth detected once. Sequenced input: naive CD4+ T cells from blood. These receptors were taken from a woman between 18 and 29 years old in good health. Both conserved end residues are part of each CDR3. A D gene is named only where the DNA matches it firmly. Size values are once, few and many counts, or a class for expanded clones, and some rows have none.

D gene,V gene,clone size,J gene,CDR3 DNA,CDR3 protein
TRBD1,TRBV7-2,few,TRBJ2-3,TGTGCCAGCAGCTTTACACTAGGGGGCGGAGATACGCAGTATTTT,CASSFTLGGGDTQYF
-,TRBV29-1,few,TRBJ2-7,TGCAGCGTTGACTCCGGAGGGGGGAAATACTTC,CSVDSGGGKYF
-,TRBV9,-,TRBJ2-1,TGTGCCAGCAGCGAAGAATTGGGGCAGCAGCTCTTC,CASSEELGQQLF
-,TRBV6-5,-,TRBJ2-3,TGTGCCAGCAGTCGGGAAGGTGGGACCACAGATACGCAGTATTTT,CASSREGGTTDTQYF
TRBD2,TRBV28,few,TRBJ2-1,TGTGCCAGCAGTTCCCGACTAGCGGGCCCCGGTCGGGAGTTGAATGAGCAGTTCTTC,CASSSRLAGPGRELNEQFF
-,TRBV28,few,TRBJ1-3,TGTGCCAGCACTCGAGGGTCTTCTGGAAACACCATATATTTT,CASTRGSSGNTIYF
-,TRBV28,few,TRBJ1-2,TGTGCCAGCAGTTTATCCCCTCGGGTCATACGATATGGCTACACCTTC,CASSLSPRVIRYGYTF
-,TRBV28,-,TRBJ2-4,TGTGCCAGCAGCGTTCCCCGACTTAATCTAGCCAAAAACATTCAGTACTTC,CASSVPRLNLAKNIQYF
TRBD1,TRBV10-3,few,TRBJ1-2,TGTGCCATCAGTGAAAACAGGGGACGGGGCTATGGCTACACCTTC,CAISENRGRGYGYTF
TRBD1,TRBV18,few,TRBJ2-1,TGTGCCAGCTCACCAATGGGACAGGTGACCTACAATGAGCAGTTCTTC,CASSPMGQVTYNEQFF
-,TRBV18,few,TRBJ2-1,TGTGCCAGCTCTACCCCTGGCGGACAAAGCTCCTACAATGAGCAGTTCTTC,CASSTPGGQSSYNEQFF
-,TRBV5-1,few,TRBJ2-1,TGCGCCAGCAGCTTGGCTAGCAACCTTTACAATGAGCAGTTCTTC,CASSLASNLYNEQFF
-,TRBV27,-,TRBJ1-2,TGTGCCAGCAGTCTACGTTTGGCCGCTAACTATGGCTACACCTTC,CASSLRLAANYGYTF
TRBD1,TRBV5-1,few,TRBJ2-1,TGCGCCAGCTTTAAGGACAGGGGCTCCTACAATGAGCAGTTCTTC,CASFKDRGSYNEQFF
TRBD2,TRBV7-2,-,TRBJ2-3,TGTGCCAGCAGCTCGACTAGCGATCGCGGAACAGATACGCAGTATTTT,CASSSTSDRGTDTQYF
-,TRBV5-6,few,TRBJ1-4,TGTGCCAGCAGCTTAGGAGTTCCTGAAAAACTGTTTTTT,CASSLGVPEKLFF
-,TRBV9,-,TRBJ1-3,TGTGCCAGCAGCTTCCGGGACTCTGGAAACACCATATATTTT,CASSFRDSGNTIYF
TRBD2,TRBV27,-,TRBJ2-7,TGTGCCAGCAGTTTGACTAGCGGGTTTTACGAGCAGTACTTC,CASSLTSGFYEQYF
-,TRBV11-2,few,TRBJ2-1,TGTGCCAGCAGCTTAAGACAGGCCAATGAGCAGTTCTTC,CASSLRQANEQFF
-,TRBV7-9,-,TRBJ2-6,TGTGCCAGCAGCGGGCCGGCCAGGCGTGGGGCCAACGTCCTGACTTTC,CASSGPARRGANVLTF
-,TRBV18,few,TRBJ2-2,TGTGCCAGCTCAACCGGGACCCCTAGGCCTGGGGAGCTGTTTTTT,CASSTGTPRPGELFF
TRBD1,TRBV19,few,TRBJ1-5,TGTGCCAGTAGTCCCGGGACAGGGATGTTTAGCAATCAGCCCCAGCATTTT,CASSPGTGMFSNQPQHF
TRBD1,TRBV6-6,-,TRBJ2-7,TGTGCCAGCAAACAACAGGGGAGCTCCTACGAGCAGTACTTC,CASKQQGSSYEQYF
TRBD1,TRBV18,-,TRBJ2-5,TGTGCCAGCTCACCGGACAGGGGGCATGGGGAGACCCAGTACTTC,CASSPDRGHGETQYF
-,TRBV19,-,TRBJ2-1,TGTGCCAGTAGTGCCGAACTAGTTTATTCATACAATGAGCAGTTCTTC,CASSAELVYSYNEQFF
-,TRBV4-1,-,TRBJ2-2,TGCGCCAGCAGCCCGATAGAAGGAGGGGAGCTGTTTTTT,CASSPIEGGELFF
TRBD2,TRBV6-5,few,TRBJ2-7,TGTGCCAGCAGTTATTCACTAGCGGGACCCTACGAGCAGTACTTC,CASSYSLAGPYEQYF
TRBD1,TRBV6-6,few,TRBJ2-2,TGTGCCAGCAGTTACCATCAGGGGGCAGGGGAGCTGTTTTTT,CASSYHQGAGELFF
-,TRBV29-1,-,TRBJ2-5,TGCAGCGGCAGGGCGCGTGAGACCCAGTACTTC,CSGRARETQYF
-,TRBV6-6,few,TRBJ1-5,TGTGCCAGCAGTTACTTGGGTCAGCCCCAGCATTTT,CASSYLGQPQHF
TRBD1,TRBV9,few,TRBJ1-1,TGTGCCAGCAGCGTAGGGGGACAGGGATGGAACACTGAAGCTTTCTTT,CASSVGGQGWNTEAFF
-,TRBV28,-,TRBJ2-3,TGTGCCAGCAGTCCTGTGTTCAAGGGTACGCAGTATTTT,CASSPVFKGTQYF
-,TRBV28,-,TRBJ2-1,TGTGCCAGCAGTTTGGGCGCTCAGGTGGGGCAGTTCTTC,CASSLGAQVGQFF
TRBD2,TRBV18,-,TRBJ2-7,TGTGCCAGCTCACCACCGGGACTAGCGGGATACGAGCAGTACTTC,CASSPPGLAGYEQYF
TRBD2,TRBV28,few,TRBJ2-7,TGTGCCAGCAACCCCTCCGGGAGGGCCGACGAGCAGTACTTC,CASNPSGRADEQYF
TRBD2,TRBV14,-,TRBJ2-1,TGTGCCAGCAGCCCCGAGCGGGAGCCCCGATACAATGAGCAGTTCTTC,CASSPEREPRYNEQFF
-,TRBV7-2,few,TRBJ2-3,TGTGCCAGCAGCTTAGCGGCAGGGGCGGGTTCACCTCATACGCAGTATTTT,CASSLAAGAGSPHTQYF
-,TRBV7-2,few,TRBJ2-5,TGTGCCAGCAGCTTAGTGGCCAGGACTGTACAAGAGACCCAGTACTTC,CASSLVARTVQETQYF
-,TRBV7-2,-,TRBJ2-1,TGTGCCAGCAGCTCACAGGGACTTTACAATGAGCAGTTCTTC,CASSSQGLYNEQFF
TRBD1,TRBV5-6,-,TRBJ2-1,TGTGCCAGCAGCCGGGGACAGAACAATGAGCAGTTCTTC,CASSRGQNNEQFF